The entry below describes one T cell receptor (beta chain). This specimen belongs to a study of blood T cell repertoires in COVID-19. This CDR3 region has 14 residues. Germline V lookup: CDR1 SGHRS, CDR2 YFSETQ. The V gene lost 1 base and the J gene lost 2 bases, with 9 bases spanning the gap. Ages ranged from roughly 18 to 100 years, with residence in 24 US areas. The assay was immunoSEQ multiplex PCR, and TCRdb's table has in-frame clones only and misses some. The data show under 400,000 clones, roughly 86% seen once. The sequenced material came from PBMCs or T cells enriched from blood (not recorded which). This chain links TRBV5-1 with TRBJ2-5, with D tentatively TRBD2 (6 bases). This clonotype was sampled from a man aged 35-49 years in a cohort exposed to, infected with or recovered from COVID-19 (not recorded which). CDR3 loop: CASSLRGGQETQYF. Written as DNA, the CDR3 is TGCGCCAGCAGCTTGCGGGGAGGTCAAGAGACCCAGTACTTC.